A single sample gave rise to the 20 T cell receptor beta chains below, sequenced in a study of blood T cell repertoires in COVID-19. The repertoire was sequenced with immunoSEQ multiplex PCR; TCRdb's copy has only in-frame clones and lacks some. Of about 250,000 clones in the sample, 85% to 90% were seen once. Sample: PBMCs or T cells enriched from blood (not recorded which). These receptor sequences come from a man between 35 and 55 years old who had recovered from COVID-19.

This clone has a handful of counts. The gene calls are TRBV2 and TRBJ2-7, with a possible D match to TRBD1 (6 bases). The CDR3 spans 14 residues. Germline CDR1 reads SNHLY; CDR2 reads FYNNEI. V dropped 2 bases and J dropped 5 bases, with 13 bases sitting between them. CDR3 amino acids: CASSEWQGLDEQYF. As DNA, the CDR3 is TGTGCCAGCAGTGAATGGCAGGGGCTCGACGAGCAGTACTTC.

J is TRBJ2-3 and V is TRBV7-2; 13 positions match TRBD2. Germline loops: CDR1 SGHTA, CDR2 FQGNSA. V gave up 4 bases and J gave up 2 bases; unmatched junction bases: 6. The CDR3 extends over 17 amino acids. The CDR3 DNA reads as TGTGCCAGCAGCTCGCGACTAGCGGGAGGTTACACAGATACGCAGTATTTT. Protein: CASSSRLAGGYTDTQYF.

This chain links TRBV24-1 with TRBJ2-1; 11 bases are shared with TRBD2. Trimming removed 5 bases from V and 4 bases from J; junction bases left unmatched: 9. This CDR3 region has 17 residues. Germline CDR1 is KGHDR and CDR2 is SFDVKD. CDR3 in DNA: TGTGCCACCAGTGGATTAAAAAGGACTAGCGGGTACAATGAGCAGTTCTTC. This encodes CATSGLKRTSGYNEQFF.

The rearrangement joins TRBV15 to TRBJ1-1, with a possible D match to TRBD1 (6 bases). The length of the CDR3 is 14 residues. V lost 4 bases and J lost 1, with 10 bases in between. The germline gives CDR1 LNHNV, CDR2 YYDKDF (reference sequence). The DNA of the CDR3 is TGTGCCACCAGCATCTTGACAGGGAACACTGAAGCTTTCTTT. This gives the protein CATSILTGNTEAFF.

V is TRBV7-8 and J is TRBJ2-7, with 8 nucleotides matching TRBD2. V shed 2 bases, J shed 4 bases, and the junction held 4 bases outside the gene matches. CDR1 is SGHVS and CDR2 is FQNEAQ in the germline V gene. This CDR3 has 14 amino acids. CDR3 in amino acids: CASSLTSGVYEQYF. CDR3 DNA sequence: TGTGCCAGCAGCTTAACTAGCGGTGTTTACGAGCAGTACTTC.

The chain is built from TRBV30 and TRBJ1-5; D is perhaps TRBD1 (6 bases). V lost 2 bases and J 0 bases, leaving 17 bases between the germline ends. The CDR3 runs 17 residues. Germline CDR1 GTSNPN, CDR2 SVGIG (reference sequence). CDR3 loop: CAWSLYGGTHSNQPQHF. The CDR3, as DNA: TGTGCCTGGAGTCTTTACGGTGGGACACATAGCAATCAGCCCCAGCATTTT.

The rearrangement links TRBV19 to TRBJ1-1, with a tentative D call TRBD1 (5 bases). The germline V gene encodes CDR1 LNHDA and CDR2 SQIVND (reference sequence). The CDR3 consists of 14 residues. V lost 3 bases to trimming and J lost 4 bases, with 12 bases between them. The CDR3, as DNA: TGTGCCAGTAGTATTGGAGGCGGGGGCACTGAAGCTTTCTTT. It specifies CASSIGGGGTEAFF.

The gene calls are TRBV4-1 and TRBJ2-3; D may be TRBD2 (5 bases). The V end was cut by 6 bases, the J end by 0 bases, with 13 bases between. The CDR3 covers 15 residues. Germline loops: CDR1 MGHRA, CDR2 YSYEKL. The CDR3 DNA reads TGCGCCAGCAGAGGTCCCGGGGTTAGCACAGATACGCAGTATTTT. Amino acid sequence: CASRGPGVSTDTQYF.

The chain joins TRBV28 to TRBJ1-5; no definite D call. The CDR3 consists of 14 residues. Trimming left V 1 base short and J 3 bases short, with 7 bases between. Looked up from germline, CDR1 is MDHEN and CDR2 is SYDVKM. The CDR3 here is CASSLLASNQPQHF. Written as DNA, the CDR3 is TGTGCCAGCAGTTTATTAGCTTCCAATCAGCCCCAGCATTTT.

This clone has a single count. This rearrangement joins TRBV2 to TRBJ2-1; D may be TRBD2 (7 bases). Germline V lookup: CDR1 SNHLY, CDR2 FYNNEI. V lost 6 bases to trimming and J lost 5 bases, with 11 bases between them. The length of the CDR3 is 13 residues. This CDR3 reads CASRGGANNEQFF. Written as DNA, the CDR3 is TGTGCCAGCAGGGGGGGGGCCAACAATGAGCAGTTCTTC. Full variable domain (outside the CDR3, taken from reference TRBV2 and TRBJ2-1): EPEVTQTPSHQVTQMGQEVILRCVPISNHLYFYWYRQILGQKVEFLVSFYNNEISEKSEIFDDQFSVERPDGSNFTLKIRSTKLEDSAMYFCASRGGANNEQFFGPGTRLTVL.

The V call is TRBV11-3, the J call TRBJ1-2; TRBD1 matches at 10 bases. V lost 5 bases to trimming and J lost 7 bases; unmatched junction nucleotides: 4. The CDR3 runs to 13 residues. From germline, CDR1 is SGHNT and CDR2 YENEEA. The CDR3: CASSRTGGGGYTF. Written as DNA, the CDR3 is TGTGCCAGCAGCCGGACAGGGGGGGGTGGCTACACCTTC.

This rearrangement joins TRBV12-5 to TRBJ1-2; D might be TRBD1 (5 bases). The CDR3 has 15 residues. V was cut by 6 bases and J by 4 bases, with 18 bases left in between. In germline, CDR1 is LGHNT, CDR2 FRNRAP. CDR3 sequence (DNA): TGTGCTAGTGGGTACGAAGGGGTTCGGAGCTATGGCTACACCTTC. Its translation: CASGYEGVRSYGYTF.

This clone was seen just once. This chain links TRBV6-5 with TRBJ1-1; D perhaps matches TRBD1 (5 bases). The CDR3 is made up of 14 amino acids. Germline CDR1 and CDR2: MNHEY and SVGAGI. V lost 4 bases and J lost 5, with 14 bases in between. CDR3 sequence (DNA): TGTGCCAGCAGTTTATTCCAGGGTCGGACTGAAGCTTTCTTT. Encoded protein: CASSLFQGRTEAFF.

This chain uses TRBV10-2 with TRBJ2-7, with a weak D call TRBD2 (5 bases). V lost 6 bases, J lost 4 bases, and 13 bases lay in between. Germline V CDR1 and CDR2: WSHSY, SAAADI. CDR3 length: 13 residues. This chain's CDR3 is CASRAGNIYEQYF. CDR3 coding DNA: TGCGCCAGCAGGGCCGGGAACATTTACGAGCAGTACTTC.

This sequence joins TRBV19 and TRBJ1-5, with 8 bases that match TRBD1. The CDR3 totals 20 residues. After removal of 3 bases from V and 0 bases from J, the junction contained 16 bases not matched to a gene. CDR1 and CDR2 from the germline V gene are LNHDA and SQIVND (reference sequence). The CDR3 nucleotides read TGTGCCAGTAGTATCGGCCTCTCGGGACAGGCCCGGCGTAGCAATCAGCCCCAGCATTTT. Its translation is CASSIGLSGQARRSNQPQHF. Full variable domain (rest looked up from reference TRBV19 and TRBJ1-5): DGGITQSPKYLFRKEGQNVTLSCEQNLNHDAMYWYRQDPGQGLRLIYYSQIVNDFQKGDIAEGYSVSREKKESFPLTVTSAQKNPTAFYLCASSIGLSGQARRSNQPQHFGDGTRLSIL.

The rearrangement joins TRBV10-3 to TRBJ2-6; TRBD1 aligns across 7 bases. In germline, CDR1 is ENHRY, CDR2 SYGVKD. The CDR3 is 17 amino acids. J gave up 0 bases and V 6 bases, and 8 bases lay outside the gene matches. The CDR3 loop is CAIRIDRESSGANVLTF. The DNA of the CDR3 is TGTGCCATCAGAATCGACAGGGAAAGCTCTGGGGCCAACGTCCTGACTTTC.

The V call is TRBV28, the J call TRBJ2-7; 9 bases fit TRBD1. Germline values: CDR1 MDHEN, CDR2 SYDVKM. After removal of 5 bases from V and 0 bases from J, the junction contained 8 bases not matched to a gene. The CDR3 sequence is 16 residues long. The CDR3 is CASSHPPGQGSYEQYF. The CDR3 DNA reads TGTGCCAGCAGTCATCCCCCGGGACAGGGCTCCTACGAGCAGTACTTC.

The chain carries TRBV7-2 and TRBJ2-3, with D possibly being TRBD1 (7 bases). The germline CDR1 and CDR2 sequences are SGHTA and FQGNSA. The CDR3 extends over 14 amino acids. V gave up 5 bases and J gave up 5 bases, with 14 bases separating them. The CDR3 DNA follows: TGTGCCAGCAGCCCCCAGGGGGGAGTAGATACGCAGTATTTT. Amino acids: CASSPQGGVDTQYF.

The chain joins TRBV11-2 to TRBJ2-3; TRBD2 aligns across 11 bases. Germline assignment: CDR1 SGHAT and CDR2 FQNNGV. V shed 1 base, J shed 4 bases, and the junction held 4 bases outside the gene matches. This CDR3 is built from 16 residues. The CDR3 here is CASSLVLAGGPDTQYF. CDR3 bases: TGTGCCAGCAGCTTAGTTCTAGCGGGGGGCCCAGATACGCAGTATTTT.

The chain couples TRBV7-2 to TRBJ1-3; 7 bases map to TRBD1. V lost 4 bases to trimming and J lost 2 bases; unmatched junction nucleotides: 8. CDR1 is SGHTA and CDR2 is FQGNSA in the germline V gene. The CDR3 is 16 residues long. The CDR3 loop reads CASSSQTGFAGNTIYF. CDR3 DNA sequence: TGTGCCAGCAGCTCCCAGACAGGGTTCGCTGGAAACACCATATATTTT. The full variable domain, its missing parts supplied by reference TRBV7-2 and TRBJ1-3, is GAGVSQSPSNKVTEKGKDVELRCDPISGHTALYWYRQSLGQGLEFLIYFQGNSAPDKSGLPSDRFSAERTGGSVSTLTIQRTQQEDSAVYLCASSSQTGFAGNTIYFGEGSWLTVV.